The following is a T cell receptor (beta chain) sequence with its context. The CDR3 totals 15 residues. Germline CDR1 reads SGHTA; CDR2 reads FQGNSA. V lost 0 bases, J lost 3 bases, and 11 bases lay in between. This entry is derived from a study of blood T cell repertoires in COVID-19. As for the study in general: Researchers got acute and convalescent COVID-19 samples from the United States, Italy and Spain.

Only in-frame clones appear in the TCRdb table, and some are missing; sequencing was by immunoSEQ multiplex PCR. The sample lists approximately 97,000 clones, 87% seen once, with around 2% in the top ten. Sample: peripheral blood. The rearrangement joins TRBV7-2 to TRBJ2-5; D is unresolved. The sequence was obtained from a man aged 45 to 65 with active COVID-19. This CDR3 is CASSLAGRQEETQYF. The CDR3 nucleotides are TGTGCCAGCAGCTTAGCAGGCAGGCAAGAAGAGACCCAGTACTTC.